This is a list of T cell receptor beta chains from one sample in a study of shared clonotypes between healthy human individuals. Data came from immunoSEQ multiplex PCR; TCRdb stores just in-frame clones and leaves some out. The table records approximately 640,000 clones, around 90% of them present only once. Sample: memory CD8+ T cells from PBMCs. These receptors were taken from a man younger than 30 in good health. Some clones in this sample may be carry-over from other donors' samples. Both conserved end residues are part of each CDR3. A D gene is named only where the DNA matches it firmly. The size field is filled for only some rows; it gives once, few, many or a size class.

v_gene,len,d_gene,abundance,j_gene,CDR3aa,CDR3nt
TRBV29-1,16,TRBD2,NA,TRBJ2-1,CSVEDPKAGGYNEQFF,TGCAGCGTTGAAGATCCGAAAGCGGGAGGCTACAATGAGCAGTTCTTC
TRBV11-2,19,NA,NA,TRBJ2-1,CASSLVGRASRGSYNEQFF,TGTGCCAGCAGCTTAGTGGGACGGGCCTCTAGGGGCTCCTACAATGAGCAGTTCTTC
TRBV10-3,13,NA,NA,TRBJ1-1,CAISDSMNTEAFF,TGTGCCATCAGTGATTCAATGAACACTGAAGCTTTCTTT
TRBV15,15,NA,NA,TRBJ2-7,CATSRDLLSSYEQYF,TGTGCCACCAGCAGAGACCTCTTAAGCTCCTACGAGCAGTACTTC
TRBV9,13,TRBD1,NA,TRBJ1-4,CASSETGDEKLFF,TGTGCCAGCAGCGAGACAGGGGACGAAAAACTGTTTTTT
TRBV7-9,16,NA,NA,TRBJ1-1,CASSLKGPIPNTEAFF,TGTGCCAGCAGCTTAAAGGGACCGATACCGAACACTGAAGCTTTCTTT
TRBV7-2,16,NA,NA,TRBJ1-3,CASSQGGAAAGNTIYF,TGTGCCAGCAGCCAAGGGGGGGCGGCAGCTGGAAACACCATATATTTT
TRBV7-9,13,NA,NA,TRBJ2-7,CASSISSSYEQYF,TGTGCCAGCAGCATCTCCAGCTCCTACGAGCAGTACTTC
TRBV30,9,NA,NA,TRBJ2-7,CACSEEQYF,TGTGCCTGTTCGGAGGAGCAGTACTTC
TRBV30,19,TRBD2,once,TRBJ2-3,CAWSVRIVAGGLITDTQYF,TGTGCCTGGAGTGTACGAATAGTGGCGGGAGGACTTATCACAGATACGCAGTATTTT
TRBV5-6,14,TRBD2,once,TRBJ2-1,CASSPGTSGMVGFF,TGTGCCAGCAGCCCAGGGACTAGCGGGATGGTCGGGTTCTTC
TRBV30,13,NA,NA,TRBJ1-1,CAWSSLDWKWAFF,TGTGCCTGGAGTTCTCTGGACTGGAAGTGGGCTTTCTTT
TRBV7-9,15,NA,once,TRBJ2-1,CASSLGGLPYNEQFF,TGTGCCAGCAGCCTTGGGGGGCTCCCCTACAATGAGCAGTTCTTC
TRBV9,14,TRBD2,NA,TRBJ2-1,CASSVDGRANEQFF,TGTGCCAGCAGCGTAGACGGGAGGGCCAATGAGCAGTTCTTC
TRBV27,14,NA,once,TRBJ2-7,CASSSIGGGVEQYF,TGTGCCAGCAGTTCCATAGGAGGGGGGGTCGAGCAGTACTTC
TRBV6-5,15,NA,NA,TRBJ1-5,CASSYGGGGNQPQHF,TGTGCCAGCAGTTACGGGGGCGGAGGCAATCAGCCCCAGCATTTT
TRBV4-3,18,TRBD2,NA,TRBJ2-7,CASSQDFVVTSSSYEQYF,TGCGCCAGCAGCCAAGATTTCGTAGTGACTAGCAGCTCCTACGAGCAGTACTTC
TRBV27,13,NA,NA,TRBJ1-2,CASSSMGGYGYTF,TGTGCCAGCAGTTCCATGGGGGGCTATGGCTACACCTTC
TRBV28,15,NA,NA,TRBJ1-5,CASTTRSGSDQPQHF,TGTGCCAGCACCACTCGGTCGGGTAGCGATCAGCCCCAGCATTTT
TRBV27,14,TRBD1,NA,TRBJ2-1,CASSPPGQGGEQFF,TGTGCCAGCAGTCCCCCCGGACAGGGCGGTGAGCAGTTCTTC
TRBV5-6,14,NA,NA,TRBJ1-1,CASSLEGRGTEAFF,TGTGCCAGCAGCTTGGAGGGCAGGGGAACTGAAGCTTTCTTT
TRBV7-9,14,NA,few,TRBJ1-5,CASSLAGGGEPQHF,TGTGCCAGCAGCTTAGCTGGGGGAGGAGAGCCCCAGCATTTT
TRBV25-1,12,NA,NA,TRBJ1-2,CASEDSFYGYTF,TGTGCCAGCGAGGACAGCTTCTATGGCTACACCTTC